This T cell receptor (beta chain) was sequenced for a study of cytomegalovirus exposure and HLA in healthy donors. Study findings and constraints: Some highly shared sequence variants likely arose as a pipeline artifact.

The CDR3 spans 11 residues. Germline V gene sequence: CDR1 ENHRY, CDR2 SYGVKD. Trimming shortened V by 10 bases and J by 3 bases, and 10 bases separated the two germline ends. PCR primers comprised 60 Vbeta and 13 Jbeta primers. Data came from immunoSEQ multiplex PCR; TCRdb stores just in-frame clones and leaves some out. The table shows around 190,000 clones, with just under 80% occurring only once. Comments on this clone: No antigen is known for it.

The rearrangement joins TRBV10-3 to TRBJ2-7, with a possible D match to TRBD1 (5 bases). Sequencing was carried out using PBMCs. The receptor was derived from a female donor in good health and CMV-seronegative. The CDR3 here is CATETGYEQYF. DNA of the CDR3: TGTGCCACCGAAACAGGCTACGAGCAGTACTTC.